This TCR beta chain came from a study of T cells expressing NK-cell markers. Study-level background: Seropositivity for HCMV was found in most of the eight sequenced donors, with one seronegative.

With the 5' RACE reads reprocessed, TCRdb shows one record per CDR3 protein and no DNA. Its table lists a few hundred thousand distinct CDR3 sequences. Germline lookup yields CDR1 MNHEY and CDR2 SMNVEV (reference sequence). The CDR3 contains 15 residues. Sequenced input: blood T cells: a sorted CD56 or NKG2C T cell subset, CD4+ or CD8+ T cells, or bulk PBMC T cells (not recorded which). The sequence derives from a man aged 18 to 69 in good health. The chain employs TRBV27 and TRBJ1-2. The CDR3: CASSLSLVGHYGYTF.